The following is a T cell receptor (beta chain) sequence with its context. The V gene lost 4 bases and the J gene lost 1 base, with 4 bases spanning the gap. Germline values: CDR1 LNHDA, CDR2 SQIVND (reference sequence). CDR3 length equals 13 residues. These data belong to a study of control samples from healthy donors and cancer patients. The assay was immunoSEQ multiplex PCR, and TCRdb's table has in-frame clones only and misses some. The table includes about 120,000 clones, around nine tenths detected once. The origin of this receptor is a man aged 35-49 years in good health. The sequencing sample was made of blood. V gene TRBV19 combines with J gene TRBJ2-2; no clear D. CDR3 nucleotide sequence: TGTGCCAGTAGTAGACTGAACACCGGGGAGCTGTTTTTT. Its protein product is CASSRLNTGELFF. Using reference TRBV19 and TRBJ2-2 for the parts outside the CDR3, the full variable domain is DGGITQSPKYLFRKEGQNVTLSCEQNLNHDAMYWYRQDPGQGLRLIYYSQIVNDFQKGDIAEGYSVSREKKESFPLTVTSAQKNPTAFYLCASSRLNTGELFFGEGSRLTVL.